The 31 T cell receptor beta chains reported below all come from one sample, sequenced in a study of graft-versus-host responses after intestinal transplantation. Here immunoSEQ multiplex PCR was the method, and the copy in TCRdb shows in-frame clones only, minus some. The table lists 90,000 to 150,000 clones, roughly 96% of them singletons. No antigen has been identified for these receptors. This specimen was unstimulated CD8+ T cells sorted from spleen or lymph node cells, taken before intestinal transplant. All receptors derive from a human donor who received an intestinal transplant.

The genes are TRBV28 and TRBJ2-1; D gene ambiguous. The germline V gene has CDR1 MDHEN and CDR2 SYDVKM. The V and J ends lost 1 base and 5 bases respectively, with 9 bases between them. This CDR3 comprises 14 residues. CDR3 bases: TGTGCCAGCAGTTTATTGGGCTTAGACAATGAGCAGTTCTTC. It encodes CASSLLGLDNEQFF. Combining the CDR3 with reference TRBV28 and TRBJ2-1 gives the whole variable domain DVKVTQSSRYLVKRTGEKVFLECVQDMDHENMFWYRQDPGLGLRLIYFSYDVKMKEKGDIPEGYSVSREKKERFSLILESASTNQTSMYLCASSLLGLDNEQFFGPGTRLTVL.

The chain joins TRBV5-1 to TRBJ2-3; D unresolved. Trimming left V 0 bases short and J 6 bases short, with 5 bases between. From germline, CDR1 is SGHRS and CDR2 YFSETQ. This CDR3 spans 12 amino acids. CDR3 sequence: CASSLAWDTQYF. The CDR3 bases are TGCGCCAGCAGCTTGGCATGGGATACGCAGTATTTT. The complete variable domain, with remaining parts taken from reference TRBV5-1 and TRBJ2-3, reads KAGVTQTPRYLIKTRGQQVTLSCSPISGHRSVSWYQQTPGQGLQFLFEYFSETQRNKGNFPGRFSGRQFSNSRSEMNVSTLELGDSALYLCASSLAWDTQYFGPGTRLTVL.

The chain recombines TRBV7-2 with TRBJ2-7; D is ambiguous. With 4 bases removed from V and 3 bases from J, the gap between germline ends came to 4 bases. Germline values: CDR1 SGHTA, CDR2 FQGNSA. CDR3 length equals 11 residues. This CDR3 is CASSSNYEQYF. The CDR3 coding sequence is TGTGCCAGCAGCTCGAACTACGAGCAGTACTTC.

The chain is built from TRBV9 and TRBJ2-2; 9 bases agree with TRBD2. The CDR3 consists of 16 residues. Germline CDR1 is SGDLS and CDR2 is YYNGEE. The V gene end was trimmed by 0 bases and the J gene end by 5 bases; junction bases not matched to a gene: 5. The CDR3 is CASSVDVAGETGELFF. The CDR3, as DNA: TGTGCCAGCAGCGTAGATGTAGCGGGAGAAACCGGGGAGCTGTTTTTT.

The rearrangement uses TRBV15 and TRBJ1-1, with D uncertain. Trimming shortened V by 0 bases and J by 10 bases, and 9 bases separated the two germline ends. Germline V gene sequence: CDR1 LNHNV, CDR2 YYDKDF (reference sequence). The CDR3 is 12 amino acids. For the CDR3, the DNA is TGTGCCACCAGCAGAGAGGGTCCTGGAGCTTTCTTT. Protein product: CATSREGPGAFF.

The gene calls are TRBV5-6 and TRBJ2-7; D may match TRBD1 or TRBD2 (5 bases each). The CDR3 runs to 14 residues. The V gene lost 5 bases and the J gene lost 2 bases, with 14 bases spanning the gap. CDR1 is SGHDT and CDR2 is YYEEEE in the germline V gene. Written as DNA, the CDR3 is TGTGCCAGCAGTTCCGGGACGGATACCTACGAGCAGTACTTC. Protein product: CASSSGTDTYEQYF.

The chain has TRBV28 and TRBJ1-1, with D uncertain. This CDR3 is 15 amino acids long. Trimming stripped 3 bases from V and 1 base from J, with 12 bases between. CDR1 is MDHEN, CDR2 SYDVKM, per germline. Written as DNA, the CDR3 is TGTGCCAGCAGTTTGAGTAACACCCCGAACACTGAAGCTTTCTTT. The encoded protein is CASSLSNTPNTEAFF. Full variable domain (missing parts from reference TRBV28 and TRBJ1-1): DVKVTQSSRYLVKRTGEKVFLECVQDMDHENMFWYRQDPGLGLRLIYFSYDVKMKEKGDIPEGYSVSREKKERFSLILESASTNQTSMYLCASSLSNTPNTEAFFGQGTRLTVV.

The rearrangement joins TRBV6-6 to TRBJ2-7; maybe TRBD1 (6 bases). Germline values: CDR1 MNHNY, CDR2 SVGAGI (reference sequence). V was clipped by 4 bases and J by 6 bases, with 13 bases between them. This CDR3 comprises 13 residues. The CDR3 DNA sequence: TGTGCCAGCAGTTTTACAGGGACAAGCGAGCAGTACTTC. This encodes CASSFTGTSEQYF.

This chain links TRBV7-8 with TRBJ2-5; 10 bases agree with TRBD2. The CDR3 is made up of 17 amino acids. V shed 1 base and J 4 bases; nucleotides not matched to a gene: 9. CDR1 and CDR2 from the germline V gene are SGHVS and FQNEAQ. The CDR3 is CASSLETSGILTETQYF. CDR3 nucleotide sequence: TGTGCCAGCAGCTTAGAAACTAGCGGGATTCTCACAGAGACCCAGTACTTC.

V gene TRBV6-4 combines with J gene TRBJ2-5; D perhaps matches TRBD2 (6 bases). Germline lookup yields CDR1 MRHNA and CDR2 SNTAGT. The V end lost 11 bases, the J end lost 5 bases, and 21 bases lay between the germline ends. The CDR3 runs to 14 residues. This chain's CDR3 is CASSQGGIEETQYF. CDR3 nucleotides: TGTGCCTCCTCCCAGGGCGGGATCGAGGAGACCCAGTACTTC.

This clone was counted between two and nine times. The chain employs TRBV28 and TRBJ1-5; possibly TRBD1 for D (6 bases). This CDR3 spans 13 amino acids. Germline CDR1 and CDR2: MDHEN and SYDVKM. Between the trimmed V and J ends, which lost 1 base and 5 bases, there was a span of 6 bases. CDR3 protein: CASSLSGDQPQHF. The CDR3 region has the DNA TGTGCCAGCAGTTTATCAGGGGATCAGCCCCAGCATTTT.

This chain joins TRBV11-2 and TRBJ2-1; 15 bases agree with TRBD2. CDR1 is SGHAT, CDR2 FQNNGV, per germline. CDR3 length: 16 residues. V lost 1 base to trimming and J lost 13 bases; unmatched junction nucleotides: 8. CDR3 sequence: CASSLVTGTSGRTQFF. CDR3 in DNA: TGTGCCAGCAGCTTAGTTACCGGGACTAGCGGGAGGACTCAGTTCTTC.

For the CDR3, the DNA is TGCGCCAGCAGTCAATCGGGGGAGACCCAGTACTTC. As protein: CASSQSGETQYF. The chain couples TRBV23-1 to TRBJ2-5; D is unresolved. TRBV23-1 counts as an open reading frame of uncertain function. V gave up 0 bases and J gave up 5 bases, with 4 bases separating them. CDR3 length: 12 residues.

The chain combines TRBV11-2 with TRBJ2-2; the D is unclear. This CDR3 contains 13 residues. V shed 1 base and J shed 4 bases, with 4 bases lying between them. Germline CDR1 SGHAT, CDR2 FQNNGV. CDR3 DNA: TGTGCCAGCAGCTTAGCGGTCACCGGGGAGCTGTTTTTT. It codes for CASSLAVTGELFF.

This sequence joins TRBV4-3 and TRBJ1-2, with D perhaps matching TRBD1 (6 bases). V was trimmed by 3 bases and J by 4 bases, leaving 15 bases between them. CDR1 is LGHNA and CDR2 is YSLEER in the germline V gene. The CDR3 loop spans 15 amino acids. CDR3 amino acids: CASSHSRTALYGYTF. CDR3 bases: TGCGCCAGCAGCCACTCCCGGACAGCCCTCTATGGCTACACCTTC.

V gene TRBV27 combines with J gene TRBJ2-1; D is unresolved. Germline CDR1 MNHEY, CDR2 SMNVEV (reference sequence). The CDR3 is 14 amino acids. V was clipped by 5 bases and J by 0 bases, with 8 bases between them. CDR3 residues: CASSVGDSYNEQFF. CDR3 in DNA: TGTGCCAGCAGTGTAGGCGACTCCTACAATGAGCAGTTCTTC.

The chain has TRBV27 and TRBJ2-7, with TRBD2 identical over 8 bases. Losses at the gene ends were 4 bases for V and 4 bases for J; bases not matched to a gene: 3. The CDR3 loop spans 13 amino acids. Looked up from germline, CDR1 is MNHEY and CDR2 is SMNVEV (reference sequence). CDR3 coding DNA: TGTGCCAGCAGTTACGGGACTAGTTACGAGCAGTACTTC. Protein: CASSYGTSYEQYF.

This sequence joins TRBV9 and TRBJ2-7, with 7 bases that match TRBD1. The CDR3 loop spans 14 amino acids. V shed 0 bases and J 2 bases; nucleotides not matched to a gene: 2. CDR1 and CDR2 (germline): SGDLS, YYNGEE. The CDR3 nucleotides are TGTGCCAGCAGCGTAGGGGGACAGACCTACGAGCAGTACTTC. The encoded protein is CASSVGGQTYEQYF.

The chain combines TRBV4-1 with TRBJ2-7; 10 positions agree with TRBD2. The V gene's germline CDR1 is MGHRA and CDR2 YSYEKL. The length of the CDR3 is 15 residues. After removal of 1 base from V and 5 bases from J, the junction contained 5 bases not matched to a gene. This CDR3 is CASSQVGTSVNEQYF. The CDR3, as DNA: TGCGCCAGCAGCCAAGTTGGGACTAGCGTCAACGAGCAGTACTTC.

The V and J genes are TRBV29-1 and TRBJ1-2; the match to TRBD1 covers 7 bases. CDR1 and CDR2 from the germline V gene are SQVTM and ANQGSEA. This CDR3 comprises 14 residues. The V and J ends lost 6 bases and 6 bases, in that order; junction bases with no gene match: 13. CDR3 in amino acids: CSVVTGRSADGYTF. Here the CDR3 DNA reads TGCAGCGTCGTGACAGGGAGGAGTGCTGATGGCTACACCTTC.

V gene TRBV4-1 combines with J gene TRBJ2-1, with 13 bases fitting TRBD2. CDR1 and CDR2 from the germline V gene are MGHRA and YSYEKL. Losses at the gene ends were 0 bases for V and 9 bases for J; bases not matched to a gene: 8. The CDR3 totals 17 residues. The CDR3 nucleotides are TGCGCCAGCAGCCAAGATATCGGGACTAGCGGGACTAGTGAGCAGTTCTTC. It codes for CASSQDIGTSGTSEQFF.

The genes are TRBV7-9 and TRBJ2-7; D may be TRBD1 or TRBD2 (5 bases each). The CDR3 totals 14 residues. Trimming left V 3 bases short and J 2 bases short, with 11 bases between. CDR1 is SEHNR and CDR2 is FQNEAQ in the germline V gene (reference sequence). Written as DNA, the CDR3 is TGTGCCAGCAGCTTTGGGGGAGACGCCTACGAGCAGTACTTC. Residues: CASSFGGDAYEQYF.

The chain is built from TRBV6-1 and TRBJ2-1, with TRBD2 matching over 7 bases. Germline CDR1 reads MNHNS; CDR2 reads SASEGT. The J segment lost 3 bases and the V segment lost 1 base, leaving 18 bases of the junction unmatched. The CDR3 has 20 residues. In nucleotides, the CDR3 is TGTGCCAGCAGTGAAGGGAGTGGCGTCTACCGGGACTACCTCTACAATGAGCAGTTCTTC. Residues: CASSEGSGVYRDYLYNEQFF.

The chain uses TRBV5-5 and TRBJ2-1; 7 bases align to TRBD1. Losses at the gene ends were 2 bases for V and 4 bases for J; bases not matched to a gene: 3. Germline assignment: CDR1 SGHKS and CDR2 YYEKEE (reference sequence). This CDR3 comprises 14 residues. CDR3 coding DNA: TGTGCCAGCAGCTTTGGGACAGCTTACAATGAGCAGTTCTTC. Translation: CASSFGTAYNEQFF.

The rearrangement links TRBV11-2 to TRBJ2-7; TRBD2 matches 8 bases. Germline loops: CDR1 SGHAT, CDR2 FQNNGV. The CDR3 length is 15 residues. After removal of 6 bases from V and 0 bases from J, the junction contained 7 bases not matched to a gene. The CDR3: CASSPERESSYEQYF. As DNA, the CDR3 is TGTGCCAGCAGTCCTGAGCGGGAGAGCTCCTACGAGCAGTACTTC.

The chain recombines TRBV7-9 with TRBJ2-7, with 9 bases identical to TRBD1. The CDR3 runs to 16 residues. Germline trimming cut 5 bases from V and 6 bases from J; bases unmatched to any gene: 14. The germline CDR1 and CDR2 sequences are SEHNR and FQNEAQ (reference sequence). CDR3 DNA sequence: TGTGCCAGCAGCCACTCGTCCCGGGACAGGGCCTTCGAGCAGTACTTC. Translation: CASSHSSRDRAFEQYF.

The chain joins TRBV28 to TRBJ1-1; a possible D gene is TRBD1 (5 bases). CDR3 size: 13 residues. Trimming took off 3 bases at V and 4 bases at J, with 9 bases between the two ends. Germline V CDR1 and CDR2: MDHEN, SYDVKM. The CDR3 DNA is TGTGCCAGCAGTTTTCTCGGGGGCACTGAAGCTTTCTTT. The encoded protein is CASSFLGGTEAFF.

The rearrangement links TRBV28 to TRBJ1-1; TRBD1 matches 8 bases. V gave up 6 bases and J gave up 5 bases; unmatched junction bases: 14. CDR1 is MDHEN and CDR2 is SYDVKM in the germline V gene. CDR3 length equals 16 residues. The CDR3 is CASSTSDRGGETEAFF. The DNA of the CDR3 is TGTGCCAGCAGCACTTCAGACAGGGGAGGAGAAACTGAAGCTTTCTTT.

In the case of this clone: At one end, the junction sequence differs from germline, possibly due to a read error. V and J are TRBV27 and TRBJ2-1, with D hard to call. The CDR3 has 16 amino acids. The germline gives CDR1 MNHEY, CDR2 SMNVEV (reference sequence). CDR3 bases: TGTGCCAGCAGTTTATCCATAGCCCACCCCTACATTGAGCAGTTCTTC. This translates into CASSLSIAHPYIEQFF.

The rearrangement links TRBV25-1 to TRBJ2-1; D not certain. Trimming took off 1 base at V and 0 bases at J, with 4 bases between the two ends. The CDR3 sequence is 14 residues long. Germline CDR1 reads MGHDK; CDR2 reads SYGVNS. CDR3 in amino acids: CASSESSSYNEQFF. DNA of the CDR3: TGTGCCAGCAGTGAATCTAGCTCCTACAATGAGCAGTTCTTC.

This chain joins TRBV6-5 and TRBJ2-1; perhaps TRBD2 as D (6 bases). The CDR3 contains 14 residues. The V end was cut by 6 bases, the J end by 7 bases, with 16 bases between. Germline CDR1 and CDR2: MNHEY and SVGAGI. CDR3 in amino acids: CASSKGTSVNEQFF. The DNA of the CDR3 is TGTGCCAGCAGCAAGGGGACTTCAGTTAATGAGCAGTTCTTC.